These 29 T cell receptor beta chains came from one sample sequenced in a study of cytomegalovirus exposure and HLA in healthy donors. This table comes from immunoSEQ multiplex PCR, and its TCRdb copy is limited to in-frame clones, with some not included. Of more than 35,000 clones in the sample, roughly 93% were seen once. The sequenced sample consisted of PBMCs. Source of these receptors: a man younger than 30 in good health and CMV-seronegative.

The chain uses TRBV4-2 and TRBJ2-1; the match to TRBD2 covers 9 bases. CDR1 is LGHNA, CDR2 YNFKEQ, per germline. V was pared by 0 bases and J by 4 bases, with 1 base of the junction left unmatched. This CDR3 is 15 amino acids long. The CDR3 loop is CASSQDSGGYNEQFF. Here the CDR3 DNA reads TGTGCCAGCAGCCAAGATAGCGGGGGTTACAATGAGCAGTTCTTC.

CDR3 nucleotide sequence: TGTGCCAGCACCCAGGGCGGGGGGCGCGGCTATGGCTACACCTTC. Translation gives CASTQGGGRGYGYTF. The rearrangement uses TRBV2 and TRBJ1-2, with D possibly being TRBD1 (6 bases). CDR1 SNHLY and CDR2 FYNNEI come from the germline V gene. V gave up 7 bases and J gave up 4 bases, with 19 bases separating them. CDR3 size: 15 residues.

V and J are TRBV5-1 and TRBJ2-7; D gene ambiguous. CDR1 SGHRS and CDR2 YFSETQ come from the germline V gene. With 0 bases removed from V and 4 bases from J, the gap between germline ends came to 17 bases. This CDR3 contains 16 residues. The chain's CDR3 is CASSLALVTENYEQYF. For the CDR3, the DNA is TGCGCCAGCAGCTTGGCCCTCGTGACGGAGAATTACGAGCAGTACTTC.

The chain links TRBV6-1 to TRBJ1-2, with a weak D call TRBD1 (6 bases). Germline CDR1 and CDR2: MNHNS and SASEGT. This CDR3 region has 14 residues. The ends were cut back, 8 bases at V and 4 bases at J, with 17 bases in the middle. For the CDR3, the DNA is TGTGCCAGCCGGACCATTACAGGGACCTATGGCTACACCTTC. It codes for CASRTITGTYGYTF.

This chain connects TRBV10-2 to TRBJ1-2; weak D call: TRBD1 (5 bases). The CDR3 has 15 residues. Germline lookup yields CDR1 WSHSY and CDR2 SAAADI. The V gene lost 0 bases and the J gene lost 3 bases, with 11 bases spanning the gap. CDR3 coding DNA: TGCGCCAGCAGTGAGTCGCCCCAGGGATACTATGGCTACACCTTC. The encoded protein is CASSESPQGYYGYTF.

The gene calls are TRBV5-4 and TRBJ2-1; tentatively, D is TRBD1 (6 bases). Germline CDR1 reads SGHNT; CDR2 reads YYREEE (reference sequence). Trimming cost V 0 bases and J 4 bases, with 11 bases left between them. This CDR3 contains 15 residues. CDR3 region: CASSLGTGKYNEQFF. The CDR3 DNA sequence: TGTGCCAGCAGCTTGGGAACAGGGAAATACAATGAGCAGTTCTTC. Complete variable domain (other parts from reference TRBV5-4 and TRBJ2-1): ETGVTQSPTHLIKTRGQQVTLRCSSQSGHNTVSWYQQALGQGPQFIFQYYREEENGRGNFPPRFSGLQFPNYSSELNVNALELDDSALYLCASSLGTGKYNEQFFGPGTRLTVL.

The genes are TRBV27 and TRBJ2-1, with 12 bases matching TRBD2. CDR3 length: 17 residues. Looked up from germline, CDR1 is MNHEY and CDR2 is SMNVEV (reference sequence). The V segment lost 6 bases and the J segment 4 bases; nucleotides outside the gene matches: 10. The CDR3 nucleotides read TGTGCCAGCAGGCTTACTAGCGGGAGGAGGGTGTACAATGAGCAGTTCTTC. The encoded protein is CASRLTSGRRVYNEQFF.

The chain carries TRBV2 and TRBJ1-1; 7 bases match TRBD1. CDR3 length: 13 residues. Per germline, CDR1 SNHLY and CDR2 FYNNEI. V gave up 6 bases and J gave up 5 bases; unmatched junction bases: 6. Written as DNA, the CDR3 is TGTGCCAGCAGGCACACAGGGGAAACTGAAGCTTTCTTT. It is translated as CASRHTGETEAFF.

The rearrangement uses TRBV30 and TRBJ2-5, with 8 bases lining up with TRBD2. The ends lost 1 base at V and 5 bases at J; junction bases unmatched: 6. The CDR3 spans 14 residues. Germline V gene sequence: CDR1 GTSNPN, CDR2 SVGIG (reference sequence). Written as DNA, the CDR3 is TGTGCCTGGAGTGCTGGGACTAGGGGGGAGACCCAGTACTTC. Translated, it gives CAWSAGTRGETQYF.

The count of this clone is one. V and J are TRBV6-5 and TRBJ2-7; perhaps TRBD1 as D (5 bases). From germline, CDR1 is MNHEY and CDR2 SVGAGI. V lost 6 bases to trimming and J lost 0 bases, with 9 bases between them. CDR3 length: 13 amino acids. Here the CDR3 reads CASRKDNSYEQYF. The CDR3 DNA reads as TGTGCCAGCAGGAAGGACAACTCCTACGAGCAGTACTTC.

This clone was observed once. The chain uses TRBV28 and TRBJ1-4; no reliable D call. V lost 1 base and J 0 bases, leaving 9 bases between the germline ends. The CDR3 contains 16 residues. Looked up from germline, CDR1 is MDHEN and CDR2 is SYDVKM. In nucleotides, the CDR3 is TGTGCCAGCAGTTTATCGGTTCCGGCAACTAATGAAAAACTGTTTTTT. This gives the protein CASSLSVPATNEKLFF.

The chain is built from TRBV30 and TRBJ1-2; 8 bases are shared with TRBD1. With 2 bases clipped from V and 3 bases from J, the junction kept 11 bases outside the gene matches. Germline V CDR1 and CDR2: GTSNPN, SVGIG (reference sequence). The length of the CDR3 is 16 residues. The CDR3 bases are TGTGCCTGGAGTTTTTTATCCGGACAGGGATACTATGGCTACACCTTC. Amino acids: CAWSFLSGQGYYGYTF.

The V and J genes are TRBV30 and TRBJ2-7; D might be TRBD2 (5 bases). The V end was cut by 0 bases, the J end by 9 bases, with 9 bases between. Germline assignment: CDR1 GTSNPN and CDR2 SVGIG (reference sequence). The CDR3 contains 11 residues. The CDR3 region has the DNA TGTGCCTGGAGTGTTCGGGGTCCGCAGTACTTC. Amino acid sequence: CAWSVRGPQYF.

This sequence joins TRBV30 and TRBJ2-3, with 8 bases fitting TRBD2. Germline trimming cut 0 bases from V and 5 bases from J; bases unmatched to any gene: 10. The CDR3 length is 16 residues. Germline values: CDR1 GTSNPN, CDR2 SVGIG (reference sequence). CDR3 region: CAWSVRPGGARDTQYF. The CDR3 DNA reads TGTGCCTGGAGTGTACGGCCGGGAGGGGCCCGAGATACGCAGTATTTT.

V gene TRBV6-9 combines with J gene TRBJ1-4, with D hard to call. The V gene lost 4 bases and the J gene lost 0 bases, with 21 bases spanning the gap. There are 19 residues in the CDR3. Germline CDR1 reads MNHGY; CDR2 reads SVAAGI. The CDR3 sequence: CASSSPWRKRRPTNEKLFF. CDR3 bases: TGTGCCAGCAGTTCACCCTGGAGAAAGAGACGTCCAACTAATGAAAAACTGTTTTTT.

This rearrangement joins TRBV5-1 to TRBJ2-3, with 16 bases identical to TRBD2. Germline V gene data show CDR1 as SGHRS and CDR2 as YFSETQ. The J segment lost 0 bases and the V segment lost 2 bases, leaving 6 bases of the junction unmatched. The CDR3 spans 19 residues. CDR3 coding DNA: TGCGCCAGCAGCTTTCCTCCGGGACTAGCGGGGGGGAGCACAGATACGCAGTATTTT. Translated, it gives CASSFPPGLAGGSTDTQYF.

The chain is built from TRBV27 and TRBJ2-7; the D is unclear. The germline gives CDR1 MNHEY, CDR2 SMNVEV (reference sequence). The V end lost 6 bases, the J end lost 0 bases, and 12 bases lay between the germline ends. The CDR3 loop spans 14 amino acids. CDR3 region: CASRDTRSSYEQYF. The CDR3 DNA follows: TGTGCCAGCAGAGATACAAGGAGCTCCTACGAGCAGTACTTC.

This clone was observed a single time. The rearrangement links TRBV7-9 to TRBJ2-1; TRBD2 might be the D (7 bases). Germline lookup yields CDR1 SEHNR and CDR2 FQNEAQ (reference sequence). This CDR3 is 13 amino acids long. V was shortened by 2 bases and J by 8 bases, with 10 bases between the two germline ends. The CDR3 is CASSLSGGHEQFF. DNA for the CDR3: TGTGCCAGCAGCTTATCCGGGGGGCATGAGCAGTTCTTC.

The V and J genes are TRBV28 and TRBJ1-2, with D perhaps TRBD1 (6 bases). Trimming pared 2 bases from V and 0 bases from J, leaving 31 bases between. Germline values: CDR1 MDHEN, CDR2 SYDVKM. The CDR3 has 22 amino acids. Written as DNA, the CDR3 is TGTGCCAGCAGTTTAGGATACTGGACAGTTCATGCCTCCTCTGAAGCTAACTATGGCTACACCTTC. This codes for CASSLGYWTVHASSEANYGYTF.

Concerning this clone: The junction differs from germline at one of its ends, possibly a read error. The chain has TRBV29-1 and TRBJ2-7, with 7 bases lining up with TRBD1. Germline assignment: CDR1 SQVTM and CDR2 ANQGSEA. The CDR3 covers 14 residues. The CDR3 nucleotides read TGCAGCGTTGGGATGGGACAGATTTCCTCCGAGCAGTACTTC. Translation: CSVGMGQISSEQYF.

The chain has TRBV11-3 and TRBJ2-1; a weak D match, TRBD1 (6 bases). Trimming shortened V by 5 bases and J by 10 bases, and 12 bases separated the two germline ends. Germline V CDR1 and CDR2: SGHNT, YENEEA. The CDR3 is 12 residues long. The CDR3 DNA follows: TGTGCCAGCAGCCTTGGACAGAGAGAGCAGTTCTTC. It is translated as CASSLGQREQFF.

The chain recombines TRBV5-6 with TRBJ2-7, with D perhaps TRBD2 (5 bases). The V and J ends lost 3 bases and 6 bases respectively, with 31 bases between them. The CDR3 consists of 19 residues. Germline V gene sequence: CDR1 SGHDT, CDR2 YYEEEE. CDR3 nucleotides: TGTGCCAGCAGCTCAGGTACCTTCGGCGTCCTAGCCCATCTTATCGAGCAGTACTTC. Translated: CASSSGTFGVLAHLIEQYF.

V and J are TRBV29-1 and TRBJ1-1; D is perhaps TRBD1 (5 bases). Trimming cost V 7 bases and J 1 base, with 10 bases left between them. Germline V gene lookup returns CDR1 SQVTM and CDR2 ANQGSEA. There are 12 residues in the CDR3. CDR3 residues: CSAWGGNTEAFF. CDR3 coding DNA: TGCAGCGCTTGGGGGGGGAACACTGAAGCTTTCTTT.

Remarks on this clone: Other DNA variants within this sample encode the same CDR3. The chain combines TRBV7-6 with TRBJ1-3; the match to TRBD1 covers 8 bases. The V gene's germline CDR1 is SGHVS and CDR2 FNYEAQ. The CDR3 loop spans 15 amino acids. V gave up 5 bases and J gave up 1 base; unmatched junction bases: 4. The CDR3 DNA sequence: TGTGCCAGCAGCCTCAGGACAGGGTCTGGAAACACCATATATTTT. Residues: CASSLRTGSGNTIYF.

The chain joins TRBV14 to TRBJ2-5, with D tentatively TRBD1 (5 bases). Deletions cut 0 bases from V and 4 bases from J, with 12 bases between. Germline CDR1 is SGHDN and CDR2 is FVKESK. CDR3 size: 15 residues. DNA for the CDR3: TGTGCCAGCAGCCAAGATCCCAGGGCCCCAGAGACCCAGTACTTC. Its protein is CASSQDPRAPETQYF.

The chain employs TRBV7-9 and TRBJ2-5, with 9 bases matching TRBD2. Losses at the gene ends were 4 bases for V and 5 bases for J; bases not matched to a gene: 11. Germline V gives CDR1 SEHNR, CDR2 FQNEAQ (reference sequence). The CDR3 length is 16 residues. CDR3 protein: CASSSEGSGRGETQYF. CDR3 coding DNA: TGTGCCAGCAGCTCCGAGGGTAGCGGGAGAGGCGAGACCCAGTACTTC.

The V and J genes are TRBV4-2 and TRBJ2-3; 11 nucleotides line up with TRBD1. This CDR3 is built from 17 residues. V was pared by 2 bases and J by 5 bases, with 9 bases of the junction left unmatched. Germline loops: CDR1 LGHNA, CDR2 YNFKEQ. CDR3 region: CASSQTTLGTGGDTQYF. CDR3 sequence (DNA): TGTGCCAGCAGCCAAACCACTCTCGGGACAGGGGGAGATACGCAGTATTTT.

The chain recombines TRBV6-1 with TRBJ1-2; possibly TRBD1 for D (5 bases). Germline lookup yields CDR1 MNHNS and CDR2 SASEGT. V lost 4 bases, J lost 4 bases, and 7 bases lay in between. The CDR3 extends over 12 amino acids. CDR3 in DNA: TGTGCCAGCAGTGCCAGGGTCTATGGCTACACCTTC. Translating it yields CASSARVYGYTF.

The chain uses TRBV5-5 and TRBJ1-1; D is unclear. Germline loops: CDR1 SGHKS, CDR2 YYEKEE (reference sequence). Trimming removed 0 bases at V and 5 bases at J, with 14 bases between. This CDR3 comprises 15 residues. The CDR3 sequence is CASSLALGGWTEAFF. In nucleotides, the CDR3 is TGTGCCAGCAGCTTGGCCTTGGGAGGGTGGACTGAAGCTTTCTTT.